Given below is one TCR beta chain in context. Its specificity is not known. Using immunoSEQ multiplex PCR, the repertoire was profiled, and TCRdb retains in-frame clones only, with some absent. The table lists about 59,000 clones, approximately 94% of them singletons, with roughly a fifth in the top ten. CDR3 length equals 16 residues. V was clipped by 3 bases and J by 8 bases, with 23 bases between them. Germline lookup yields CDR1 SGHTS and CDR2 YDEGEE. This sample was included in a study of OX40 agonist ivuxolimab in advanced cancers. Whole-study findings and limits: The study did not work out the antigen specificity of the expanded peripheral T cells.

The V gene is TRBV5-8, the J gene TRBJ1-2, with D maybe TRBD1 (6 bases). This sample comprised CD4+ or CD8+ T cells sorted from blood, obtained in a trial of the OX40 agonist ivuxolimab. This clonotype was obtained from an adult with an advanced solid tumor such as melanoma, head and neck, liver or kidney cancer. The CDR3 reads CASSWDPDRGAWGYTF. CDR3 nucleotides: TGTGCCAGCAGCTGGGACCCGGACAGAGGGGCTTGGGGCTACACCTTC.